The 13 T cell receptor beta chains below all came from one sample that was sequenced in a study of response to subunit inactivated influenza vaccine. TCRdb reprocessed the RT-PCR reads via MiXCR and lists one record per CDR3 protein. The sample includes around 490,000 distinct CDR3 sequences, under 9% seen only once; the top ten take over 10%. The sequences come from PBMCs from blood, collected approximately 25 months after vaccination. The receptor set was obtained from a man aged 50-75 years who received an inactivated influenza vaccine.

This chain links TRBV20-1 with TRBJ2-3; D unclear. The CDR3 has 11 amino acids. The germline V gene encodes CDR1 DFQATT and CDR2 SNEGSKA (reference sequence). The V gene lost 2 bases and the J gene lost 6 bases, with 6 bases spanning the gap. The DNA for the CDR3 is TGCAGTGCTAGACTCCACGATACGCAGTATTTT. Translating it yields CSARLHDTQYF.

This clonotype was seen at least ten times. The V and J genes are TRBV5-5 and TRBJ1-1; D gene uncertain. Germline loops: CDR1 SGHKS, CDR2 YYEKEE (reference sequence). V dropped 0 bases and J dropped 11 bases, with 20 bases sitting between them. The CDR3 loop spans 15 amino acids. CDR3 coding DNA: TGTGCCAGCAGCTTGGTTGGCGGACCCACCGCCGGGGCTTTCTTT. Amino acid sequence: CASSLVGGPTAGAFF.

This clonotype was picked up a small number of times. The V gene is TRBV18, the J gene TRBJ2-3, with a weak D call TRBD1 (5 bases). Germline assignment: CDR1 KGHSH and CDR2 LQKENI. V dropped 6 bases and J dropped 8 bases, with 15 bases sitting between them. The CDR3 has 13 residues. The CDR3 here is CASSVSGSGTQYF. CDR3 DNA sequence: TGTGCCAGCTCGGTGTCAGGGTCGGGTACGCAGTATTTT.

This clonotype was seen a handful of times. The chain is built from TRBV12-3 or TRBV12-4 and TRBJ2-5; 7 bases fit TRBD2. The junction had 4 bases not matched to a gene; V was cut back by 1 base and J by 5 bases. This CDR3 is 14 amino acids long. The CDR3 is CASSLGTSSETQYF. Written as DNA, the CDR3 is TGTGCCAGCAGTTTAGGGACTAGTTCCGAGACCCAGTACTTC.

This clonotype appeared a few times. Here the CDR3 reads CASSYRGGATGELFF. In DNA form, the CDR3 reads TGTGCCAGCAGTTACAGGGGGGGGGCCACCGGGGAGCTGTTTTTT. This chain links TRBV6-5 with TRBJ2-2; weak D call: TRBD2 (7 bases). The V and J ends lost 2 bases and 4 bases respectively, with 11 bases between them. This CDR3 has 15 residues. The V gene's germline CDR1 is MNHEY and CDR2 SVGAGI.

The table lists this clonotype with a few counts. The CDR3 nucleotides are TGTGCCAGCAGGATAAGCGGGGGGCGTAACGAGCAGTACTTC. Its protein is CASRISGGRNEQYF. J is TRBJ2-7 and V is TRBV14; 9 bases are a match to TRBD2. V lost 6 bases and J lost 5; bases outside the gene matches: 8. Germline V gene sequence: CDR1 SGHDN, CDR2 FVKESK. This CDR3 is 14 amino acids long.

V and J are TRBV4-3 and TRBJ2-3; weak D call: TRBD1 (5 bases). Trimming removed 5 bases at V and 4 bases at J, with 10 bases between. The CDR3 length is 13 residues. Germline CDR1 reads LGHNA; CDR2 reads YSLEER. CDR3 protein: CASSSTRADTQYF. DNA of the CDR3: TGCGCCAGCAGCTCGACCAGGGCAGATACGCAGTATTTT.

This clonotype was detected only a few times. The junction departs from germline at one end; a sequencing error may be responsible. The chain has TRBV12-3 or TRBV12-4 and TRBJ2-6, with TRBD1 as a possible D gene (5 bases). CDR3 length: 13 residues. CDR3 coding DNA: TGTGCCAGCAGGGGGTCTGGGGCCAACGTCCTGATTTTC. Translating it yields CASRGSGANVLIF.

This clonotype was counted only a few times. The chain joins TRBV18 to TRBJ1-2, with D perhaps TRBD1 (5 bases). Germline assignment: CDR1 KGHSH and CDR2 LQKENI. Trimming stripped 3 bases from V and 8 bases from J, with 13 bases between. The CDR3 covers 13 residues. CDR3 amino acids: CASSPRDFGGYTF. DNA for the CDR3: TGTGCCAGCTCACCCCGGGACTTCGGGGGCTACACCTTC.

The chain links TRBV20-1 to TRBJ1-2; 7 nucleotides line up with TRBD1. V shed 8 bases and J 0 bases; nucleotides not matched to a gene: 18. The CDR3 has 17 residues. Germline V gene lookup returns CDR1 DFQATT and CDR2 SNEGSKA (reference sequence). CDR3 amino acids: CSTRQIPGQRANYGYTF. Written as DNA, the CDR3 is TGCAGTACTCGCCAAATCCCGGGACAGAGAGCTAACTATGGCTACACCTTC.

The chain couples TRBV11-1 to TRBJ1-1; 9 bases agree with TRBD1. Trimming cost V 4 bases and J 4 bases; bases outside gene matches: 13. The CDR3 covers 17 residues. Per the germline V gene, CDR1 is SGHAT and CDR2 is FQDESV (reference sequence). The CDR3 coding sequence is TGTGCCAGCAGCTCACCGCGGGACAGGGTAAGGGTCACTGAAGCTTTCTTT. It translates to CASSSPRDRVRVTEAFF. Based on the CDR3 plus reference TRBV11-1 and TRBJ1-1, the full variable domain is EAEVAQSPRYKITEKSQAVAFWCDPISGHATLYWYRQILGQGPELLVQFQDESVVDDSQLPKDRFSAERLKGVDSTLKIQPAELGDSAMYLCASSSPRDRVRVTEAFFGQGTRLTVV.

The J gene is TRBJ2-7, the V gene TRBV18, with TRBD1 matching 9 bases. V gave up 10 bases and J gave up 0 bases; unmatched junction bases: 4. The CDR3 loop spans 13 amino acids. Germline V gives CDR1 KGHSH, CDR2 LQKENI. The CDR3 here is CATGQGLSYEQYF. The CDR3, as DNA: TGTGCCACCGGACAGGGGCTCTCCTACGAGCAGTACTTC. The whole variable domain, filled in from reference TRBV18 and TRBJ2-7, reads NAGVMQNPRHLVRRRGQEARLRCSPMKGHSHVYWYRQLPEEGLKFMVYLQKENIIDESGMPKERFSAEFPKEGPSILRIQQVVRGDSAAYFCATGQGLSYEQYFGPGTRLTVT.

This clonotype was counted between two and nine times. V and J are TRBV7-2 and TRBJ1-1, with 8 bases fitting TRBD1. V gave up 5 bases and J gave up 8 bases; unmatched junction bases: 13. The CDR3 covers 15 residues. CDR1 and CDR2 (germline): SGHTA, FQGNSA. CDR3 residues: CASSLGQGAQLEAFF. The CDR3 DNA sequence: TGTGCCAGCAGCCTGGGCCAGGGGGCTCAGCTCGAAGCTTTCTTT.